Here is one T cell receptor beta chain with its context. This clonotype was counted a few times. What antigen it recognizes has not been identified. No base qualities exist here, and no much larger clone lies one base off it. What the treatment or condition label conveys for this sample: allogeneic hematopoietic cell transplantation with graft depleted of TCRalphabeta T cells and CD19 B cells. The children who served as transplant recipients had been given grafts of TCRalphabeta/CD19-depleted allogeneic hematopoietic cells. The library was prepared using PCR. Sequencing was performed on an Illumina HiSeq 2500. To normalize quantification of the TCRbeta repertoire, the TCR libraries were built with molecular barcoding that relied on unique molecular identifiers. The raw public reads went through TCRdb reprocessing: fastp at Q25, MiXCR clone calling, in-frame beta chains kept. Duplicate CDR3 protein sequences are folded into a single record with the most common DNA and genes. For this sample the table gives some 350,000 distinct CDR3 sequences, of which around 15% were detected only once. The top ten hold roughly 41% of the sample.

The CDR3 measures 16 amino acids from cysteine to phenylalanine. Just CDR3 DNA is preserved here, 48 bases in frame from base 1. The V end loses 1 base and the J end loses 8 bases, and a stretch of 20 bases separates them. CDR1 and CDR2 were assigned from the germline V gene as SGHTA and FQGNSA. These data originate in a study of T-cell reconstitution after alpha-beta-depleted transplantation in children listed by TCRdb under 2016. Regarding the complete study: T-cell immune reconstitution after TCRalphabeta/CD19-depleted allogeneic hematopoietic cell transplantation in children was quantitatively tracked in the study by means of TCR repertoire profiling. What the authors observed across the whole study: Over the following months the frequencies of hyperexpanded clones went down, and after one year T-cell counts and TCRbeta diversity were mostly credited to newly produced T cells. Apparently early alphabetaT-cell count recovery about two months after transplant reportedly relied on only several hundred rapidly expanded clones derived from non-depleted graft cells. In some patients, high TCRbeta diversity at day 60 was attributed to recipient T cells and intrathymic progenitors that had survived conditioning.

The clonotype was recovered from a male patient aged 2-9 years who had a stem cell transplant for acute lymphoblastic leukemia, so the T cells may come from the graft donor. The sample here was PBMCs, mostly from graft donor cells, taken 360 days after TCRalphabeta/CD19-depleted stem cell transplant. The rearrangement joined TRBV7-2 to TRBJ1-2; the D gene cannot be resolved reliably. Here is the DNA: TGTGCCAGCAGCTTAGGATGGTTAGGGCAGGTTAGCGGCTACACCTTC. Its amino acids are CASSLGWLGQVSGYTF.